The clone carrying this T cell receptor beta chain was found a few times. The entry originates in a study of shared clonotypes between healthy human individuals. TCRdb keeps only in-frame clones here, not all; method: immunoSEQ multiplex PCR. The sample yields 550,000 to 700,000 clones, less than 80% seen once. The CDR3 consists of 16 residues. The germline gives CDR1 MDHEN, CDR2 SYDVKM. V lost 8 bases and J 0 bases, leaving 17 bases between the germline ends. The chain recombines TRBV28 with TRBJ2-4; D unclear. What was sequenced was memory CD4+ T cells sorted from blood. The subset here: CD45RA-negative fraction. The source of this sequence is a woman in her twenties or thirties in good health. The CDR3 region is CASSWSFPLAKNIQYF. CDR3 sequence (DNA): TGTGCCAGCTCATGGAGTTTCCCTCTAGCCAAAAACATTCAGTACTTC. Filled out from reference TRBV28 and TRBJ2-4, the complete variable domain reads DVKVTQSSRYLVKRTGEKVFLECVQDMDHENMFWYRQDPGLGLRLIYFSYDVKMKEKGDIPEGYSVSREKKERFSLILESASTNQTSMYLCASSWSFPLAKNIQYFGAGTRLSVL.